This record covers a single TCR beta chain. Authors' analysis steps: The authors estimated nucleated cell counts from reference gene primer amplification. Only in-frame clones appear in the TCRdb table, and some are missing; sequencing was by immunoSEQ multiplex PCR. V and J calls and clone size are given by that table; D and trimming were obtained from the DNA. Of roughly 400,000 clones in the sample, approximately 90% were seen once. CDR1 is LNHDA, CDR2 SQIVND, per germline (reference sequence). V lost 5 bases and J lost 7, with 18 bases in between. The CDR3 runs 16 residues. The record originates from a study of blood T cell repertoires in COVID-19.

This receptor was identified in a woman aged 40 to 50 who had been exposed to COVID-19. Sequences were obtained from PBMCs or T cells enriched from blood (not recorded which). This chain joins TRBV19 and TRBJ1-6; no definite D call. CDR3 protein: CASSLTAGKLNSPLHF. For the CDR3, the DNA is TGTGCCAGTAGTCTAACGGCGGGTAAATTAAATTCACCCCTCCACTTT.